This T cell receptor beta chain was recovered during a study of post-analysis software for immune sequencing data. Overall study results and limits: The study found TRBV5-6, TRBV5-1 and TRBV20-1 among 5 or 6 TRBV segments more frequent in patients than controls.

Prepared libraries of TCR beta cDNA carried unique molecular identifiers. Yield was some 540,000 cDNA molecules from roughly 0.93 to 9.6 million T cells. TCRdb reprocessed the PCR reads via MiXCR and lists one record per CDR3 protein. Of a few hundred thousand distinct CDR3 sequences in the sample, less than 40% were seen once. This clonotype was detected ten times or more. The antigen remains undetermined. Germline V CDR1 and CDR2: SGHRS, YFSETQ. The V gene end was trimmed by 3 bases and the J gene end by 5 bases; junction bases not matched to a gene: 6. CDR3 size: 15 residues. The genes are TRBV5-1 and TRBJ2-1, with TRBD2 matching over 9 bases. The sequence was collected from a girl aged 10 to 17 with multiple sclerosis. Sequencing was done on a sample of blood. The CDR3 is CASSSLAGADNEQFF. CDR3 DNA: TGCGCCAGCAGCTCTTTAGCGGGAGCAGACAATGAGCAGTTCTTC. The full variable domain, with the rest looked up from reference TRBV5-1 and TRBJ2-1, is KAGVTQTPRYLIKTRGQQVTLSCSPISGHRSVSWYQQTPGQGLQFLFEYFSETQRNKGNFPGRFSGRQFSNSRSEMNVSTLELGDSALYLCASSSLAGADNEQFFGPGTRLTVL.